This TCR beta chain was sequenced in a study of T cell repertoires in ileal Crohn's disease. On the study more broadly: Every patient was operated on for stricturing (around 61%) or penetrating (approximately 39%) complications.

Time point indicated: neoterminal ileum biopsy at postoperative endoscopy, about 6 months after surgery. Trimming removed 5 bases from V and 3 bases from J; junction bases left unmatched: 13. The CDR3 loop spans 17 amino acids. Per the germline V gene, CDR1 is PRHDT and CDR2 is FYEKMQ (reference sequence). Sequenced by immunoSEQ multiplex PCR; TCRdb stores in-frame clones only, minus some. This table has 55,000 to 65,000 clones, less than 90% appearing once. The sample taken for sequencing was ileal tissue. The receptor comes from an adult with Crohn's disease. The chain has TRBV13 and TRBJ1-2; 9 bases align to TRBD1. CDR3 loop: CASSPRRWDREDYGYTF. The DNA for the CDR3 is TGTGCCAGCAGCCCAAGACGATGGGACAGGGAGGACTATGGCTACACCTTC.